This is a list of T cell receptor beta chains from one sample in a study of cytotoxic CD8 clonotypes in ibrutinib-treated CLL. TCRdb's table, derived via immunoSEQ multiplex PCR, lists solely in-frame clones and lacks some. The sample has about 310,000 clones; about 80% are singletons. The specimen comprised PBMCs, sampled before ibrutinib treatment. These receptors were taken from a human donor with chronic lymphocytic leukemia. The CDR3 runs from the conserved cysteine through the conserved F or W. A D gene is named only where the DNA matches it firmly. The size field is filled for only some rows; it gives once, few, many or a size class.

d_gene: NA; abundance: once; j_gene: TRBJ2-2; len: 14; v_gene: TRBV6-5; CDR3nt: TGTGCCAGCAGATCATCACGTAACACCGGGGAGCTGTTTTTT; CDR3aa: CASRSSRNTGELFF
d_gene: NA; abundance: NA; j_gene: TRBJ2-7; len: 12; v_gene: TRBV27; CDR3nt: TGTGCCAGCAGTTTACGGGGCTACGAGCAGTACTTC; CDR3aa: CASSLRGYEQYF
d_gene: NA; abundance: NA; j_gene: TRBJ2-1; len: 15; v_gene: TRBV27; CDR3nt: TGTGCCAGCAGGGGAAAGCTCTCAGGGGTCAATGAGCAGTTCTTC; CDR3aa: CASRGKLSGVNEQFF
d_gene: TRBD2; abundance: NA; j_gene: TRBJ2-3; len: 18; v_gene: TRBV9; CDR3nt: TGTGCCAGCAGCGCCCCTCGCGGGAGGGCCTTCATATTTGATACGCAGTATTTT; CDR3aa: CASSAPRGRAFIFDTQYF
d_gene: NA; abundance: NA; j_gene: TRBJ2-5; len: 13; v_gene: TRBV4-1; CDR3nt: TGCGCCAGCAGCTCAATATTGGAAGAGACCCAGTACTTC; CDR3aa: CASSSILEETQYF
d_gene: NA; abundance: once; j_gene: TRBJ1-1; len: 12; v_gene: TRBV11-2; CDR3nt: TGTGCCAGCAGCTTAGCGTGGGGCGAAGCTTTCTTT; CDR3aa: CASSLAWGEAFF
d_gene: TRBD2; abundance: NA; j_gene: TRBJ2-5; len: 14; v_gene: TRBV7-2; CDR3nt: TGTGCCAGCAGCGTACTAGCGAACCAAGAGACCCAGTACTTC; CDR3aa: CASSVLANQETQYF
d_gene: NA; abundance: few; j_gene: TRBJ1-3; len: 14; v_gene: TRBV7-3; CDR3nt: TGTGCCAGCAGCTTGACCAACTCTGGAAACACCATATATTTT; CDR3aa: CASSLTNSGNTIYF
d_gene: TRBD1; abundance: NA; j_gene: TRBJ1-2; len: 15; v_gene: TRBV28; CDR3nt: TGTGCCAGCAGTTTATCCGGGACAGGGGGCGAAGGCTACACCTTC; CDR3aa: CASSLSGTGGEGYTF
d_gene: TRBD2; abundance: NA; j_gene: TRBJ2-3; len: 16; v_gene: TRBV7-9; CDR3nt: TGTGCCAGCAGCTCACTAGCGGGAGGGCCAATAGATACGCAGTATTTT; CDR3aa: CASSSLAGGPIDTQYF
d_gene: NA; abundance: NA; j_gene: TRBJ2-7; len: 15; v_gene: TRBV4-1; CDR3nt: TGCGCCAGCAGCCAAGCCGACACCTTACGACGCGAGCAGTACTTC; CDR3aa: CASSQADTLRREQYF
d_gene: NA; abundance: NA; j_gene: TRBJ2-2; len: 13; v_gene: TRBV4-1; CDR3nt: TGCGCCAGCAGCCTCAGATACACCGGGGAGCTGTTTTTT; CDR3aa: CASSLRYTGELFF
d_gene: TRBD2; abundance: NA; j_gene: TRBJ2-3; len: 16; v_gene: TRBV4-3; CDR3nt: TGCGCCAGCAGCCAAGAGGGGGGGAAAAACACAGATACGCAGTATTTT; CDR3aa: CASSQEGGKNTDTQYF
d_gene: TRBD1; abundance: NA; j_gene: TRBJ2-2; len: 16; v_gene: TRBV5-1; CDR3nt: TGCGCCAGCAGATCCCAACCAGGGGGAAACACCGGGGAGCTGTTTTTT; CDR3aa: CASRSQPGGNTGELFF
d_gene: NA; abundance: NA; j_gene: TRBJ2-4; len: 14; v_gene: TRBV6-5; CDR3nt: TGTGCCAGCAGTTACGAGAGGGGGAGAAACATTCAGTACTTC; CDR3aa: CASSYERGRNIQYF
d_gene: NA; abundance: NA; j_gene: TRBJ2-5; len: 15; v_gene: TRBV25-1; CDR3nt: TGTGCCAGCAGTGAATGGGCCGGAGACCAAGAGACCCAGTACTTC; CDR3aa: CASSEWAGDQETQYF
d_gene: TRBD1; abundance: NA; j_gene: TRBJ1-2; len: 16; v_gene: TRBV6-5; CDR3nt: TGTGCCAGCAGTTACTCACGACAGGGCTATTCCTATGGCTACACCTTC; CDR3aa: CASSYSRQGYSYGYTF
d_gene: TRBD1; abundance: NA; j_gene: TRBJ2-7; len: 17; v_gene: TRBV7-2; CDR3nt: TGTGCCAGCAGCCGAAGCGGGGACAGGGTTAATCCTTACGAGCAGTACTTC; CDR3aa: CASSRSGDRVNPYEQYF
d_gene: NA; abundance: once; j_gene: TRBJ2-5; len: 12; v_gene: TRBV28; CDR3nt: TGTGCCAGCAGTTTATACGGAGCGACCCAGTACTTC; CDR3aa: CASSLYGATQYF
d_gene: NA; abundance: NA; j_gene: TRBJ2-5; len: 11; v_gene: TRBV2; CDR3nt: TGTGCCAGCAGCGTTACGGGCTCCCAGTACTTC; CDR3aa: CASSVTGSQYF
d_gene: TRBD1; abundance: NA; j_gene: TRBJ1-4; len: 16; v_gene: TRBV19; CDR3nt: TGTGCCAGTAGAACCCCCTCGGGACAGTTAAATGAAAAACTGTTTTTT; CDR3aa: CASRTPSGQLNEKLFF
d_gene: TRBD1; abundance: NA; j_gene: TRBJ2-5; len: 13; v_gene: TRBV28; CDR3nt: TGTGCCAGCTCGGGACAGGGCCAAGAGACCCAGTACTTC; CDR3aa: CASSGQGQETQYF
d_gene: TRBD2; abundance: NA; j_gene: TRBJ2-2; len: 16; v_gene: TRBV19; CDR3nt: TGTGCCAGTAGTATAGAGTTAGCGGGAGGGGCCGGGGAGCTGTTTTTT; CDR3aa: CASSIELAGGAGELFF
d_gene: NA; abundance: few; j_gene: TRBJ2-7; len: 12; v_gene: TRBV18; CDR3nt: TGTGCCAGCCGGGACTCAGCCTACGAGCAGTACTTC; CDR3aa: CASRDSAYEQYF
d_gene: TRBD2; abundance: NA; j_gene: TRBJ2-2; len: 16; v_gene: TRBV27; CDR3nt: TGTGCCAGCAGGATTACTAGCGGGAGGAACACCGGGGAGCTGTTTTTT; CDR3aa: CASRITSGRNTGELFF
d_gene: NA; abundance: NA; j_gene: TRBJ1-2; len: 15; v_gene: TRBV4-3; CDR3nt: TGCGCCAGCAGCCAGGCCCGAGGGTTTAACTATGGCTACACCTTC; CDR3aa: CASSQARGFNYGYTF
d_gene: NA; abundance: NA; j_gene: TRBJ2-7; len: 15; v_gene: TRBV27; CDR3nt: TGTGCCAGCAGTTTATCAACTAGGAGCTCCTACGAGCAGTACTTC; CDR3aa: CASSLSTRSSYEQYF
d_gene: NA; abundance: NA; j_gene: TRBJ2-1; len: 15; v_gene: TRBV7-7; CDR3nt: TGTGCCAGCAGCCCGACGTACGGGAGCGACAATGAGCAGTTCTTC; CDR3aa: CASSPTYGSDNEQFF
d_gene: NA; abundance: NA; j_gene: TRBJ1-3; len: 10; v_gene: TRBV9; CDR3nt: TGTGCGAGCGCTGGAAACACCATATATTTT; CDR3aa: CASAGNTIYF
d_gene: NA; abundance: once; j_gene: TRBJ2-1; len: 12; v_gene: TRBV5-4; CDR3nt: TGTGCCAGCAGCGTCAGTTACAATGAGCAGTTCTTC; CDR3aa: CASSVSYNEQFF
d_gene: TRBD1; abundance: NA; j_gene: TRBJ2-7; len: 15; v_gene: TRBV7-9; CDR3nt: TGTGCCAGCAGCTCAGGACCGGGACAGGGTTACGAGCAGTACTTC; CDR3aa: CASSSGPGQGYEQYF
d_gene: TRBD2; abundance: NA; j_gene: TRBJ2-7; len: 18; v_gene: TRBV5-4; CDR3nt: TGTGCCAGCAGCTTGGCCCCCGCGGCCGGGAGGGGGGTTTACGAGCAGTACTTC; CDR3aa: CASSLAPAAGRGVYEQYF
d_gene: TRBD2; abundance: NA; j_gene: TRBJ2-1; len: 18; v_gene: TRBV25-1; CDR3nt: TGTGCCAGCAGTGATCGACTAGCGGGAGGGCCTGACTACAATGAGCAGTTCTTC; CDR3aa: CASSDRLAGGPDYNEQFF
d_gene: NA; abundance: NA; j_gene: TRBJ2-7; len: 15; v_gene: TRBV6-1; CDR3nt: TGTGCCAGCAGTGACACCGGGACGGGAACCTACGAGCAGTACTTC; CDR3aa: CASSDTGTGTYEQYF
d_gene: NA; abundance: NA; j_gene: TRBJ2-3; len: 15; v_gene: TRBV5-4; CDR3nt: TGTGCCAGCAGCTTGGTAAGGGGTGCTACAGATACGCAGTATTTT; CDR3aa: CASSLVRGATDTQYF
d_gene: TRBD2; abundance: NA; j_gene: TRBJ2-5; len: 16; v_gene: TRBV2; CDR3nt: TGTGCCAGCAGTGAGTTCCTAGCGGGATATAGAGAGACCCAGTACTTC; CDR3aa: CASSEFLAGYRETQYF
d_gene: NA; abundance: few; j_gene: TRBJ1-5; len: 15; v_gene: TRBV6-5; CDR3nt: TGTGCCAGCAGCTCACGGGGGGGGGCCGGTCAGCCCCAGCATTTT; CDR3aa: CASSSRGGAGQPQHF
d_gene: NA; abundance: NA; j_gene: TRBJ2-7; len: 17; v_gene: TRBV2; CDR3nt: TGTGCCAGCAGGGACCCCCCCGTGATGGTAGCGGCCTACGAGCAGTACTTC; CDR3aa: CASRDPPVMVAAYEQYF
d_gene: NA; abundance: NA; j_gene: TRBJ2-3; len: 15; v_gene: TRBV6-6; CDR3nt: TGTGCCAGCAGCTCACTAGGTGCTAGCACAGATACGCAGTATTTT; CDR3aa: CASSSLGASTDTQYF
d_gene: NA; abundance: NA; j_gene: TRBJ1-4; len: 13; v_gene: TRBV30; CDR3nt: TGTGCCTGGAGGGTGGGGACGAGTGAAAAACTGTTTTTT; CDR3aa: CAWRVGTSEKLFF
d_gene: NA; abundance: NA; j_gene: TRBJ2-2; len: 14; v_gene: TRBV28; CDR3nt: TGTGCCAGCAGTTTATACCCCCCCACCGGGGAGCTGTTTTTT; CDR3aa: CASSLYPPTGELFF
d_gene: TRBD1; abundance: NA; j_gene: TRBJ1-2; len: 16; v_gene: TRBV6-5; CDR3nt: TGTGCCAGCAGTTACTCGAGGGACAGGGGATTAAGAGGCTACACCTTC; CDR3aa: CASSYSRDRGLRGYTF
d_gene: NA; abundance: NA; j_gene: TRBJ1-1; len: 15; v_gene: TRBV4-2; CDR3nt: TGTGCCAGCAGCCAAGTTTTCCCCCGGAACACTGAAGCTTTCTTT; CDR3aa: CASSQVFPRNTEAFF
d_gene: NA; abundance: NA; j_gene: TRBJ1-5; len: 15; v_gene: TRBV2; CDR3nt: TGTGCCAGCGCTAAGTATACAGGCAGCAATCAGCCCCAGCATTTT; CDR3aa: CASAKYTGSNQPQHF
d_gene: NA; abundance: NA; j_gene: TRBJ2-1; len: 18; v_gene: TRBV14; CDR3nt: TGTGCCAGCAGCCAAGGGTTTGGGGGCGGAAGCTCCTACAATGAGCAGTTCTTC; CDR3aa: CASSQGFGGGSSYNEQFF